These 5 T cell receptor beta chains were sequenced from one sample in a study of technical replicates of blood from four donors. Measured with immunoSEQ multiplex PCR; TCRdb has only the in-frame clones, and not every one. The data show some 70,000 clones, with around 97% seen just once and about 0.3% held by the top ten. The material sequenced was T cells isolated from PBMCs. The receptors derive from a human donor in good health.

The chain joins TRBV27 to TRBJ1-1; a possible D gene is TRBD1 (5 bases). The length of the CDR3 is 13 residues. V was cut by 3 bases and J by 3 bases, with 8 bases left in between. CDR1 is MNHEY and CDR2 is SMNVEV in the germline V gene (reference sequence). In DNA, the CDR3 is TGTGCCAGCAGTTTGGTAGGGGACACTGAAGCTTTCTTT. Translated, it gives CASSLVGDTEAFF.

The chain couples TRBV7-9 to TRBJ2-1, with D maybe TRBD2 (6 bases). V gave up 5 bases and J gave up 6 bases, with 20 bases separating them. CDR1 is SEHNR, CDR2 FQNEAQ, per germline (reference sequence). The CDR3 has 16 amino acids. CDR3 region: CASSTWLGRLGNEQFF. The CDR3 DNA sequence: TGTGCCAGCAGCACGTGGCTCGGGAGATTAGGCAATGAGCAGTTCTTC.

The chain joins TRBV19 to TRBJ1-3; no firm D call. CDR1 LNHDA and CDR2 SQIVND come from the germline V gene (reference sequence). The CDR3 runs 15 residues. Trimming stripped 4 bases from V and 0 bases from J, with 10 bases between. CDR3: CASSTIVGSGNTIYF. CDR3 bases: TGTGCCAGTAGTACAATAGTTGGCTCTGGAAACACCATATATTTT.

This clone has just one count. The junction differs from germline at one of its ends, possibly a read error. The rearrangement uses TRBV28 and TRBJ2-7; 8 bases fit TRBD2. The CDR3 runs 13 residues. CDR1 MDHEN and CDR2 SYDVKM come from the germline V gene. The chain's CDR3 is CASRPTTGGLANF. The CDR3 DNA reads TGTGCCAGCAGACCAACTACGGGGGGGTTGGCGAACTTC.

This chain links TRBV7-9 with TRBJ2-7, with TRBD2 identical over 10 bases. V shed 5 bases, J shed 7 bases, and the junction held 5 bases outside the gene matches. The length of the CDR3 is 13 residues. Germline V gene sequence: CDR1 SEHNR, CDR2 FQNEAQ (reference sequence). The chain's CDR3 is CASSNKREGEQYF. The CDR3 coding sequence is TGTGCCAGCAGCAACAAGCGGGAGGGAGAGCAGTACTTC.